This T cell receptor beta chain was obtained from a study of patients and donors after allogeneic stem cell transplantation. This clonotype was detected a few times. TCRdb reprocessed the RT-PCR reads with MiXCR, giving one entry per CDR3 protein. This sample has roughly 140,000 distinct CDR3 sequences, with approximately 35% found just once. CDR1 SGDLS and CDR2 YYNGEE come from the germline V gene. V gave up 3 bases and J gave up 4 bases, with 13 bases separating them. This CDR3 comprises 14 residues. Sequencing input: blood, either unsorted or a sorted T cell fraction (not recorded which). This sequence originates from a human donor who was either an allogeneic HSCT recipient or a stem cell or donor lymphocyte infusion donor (not recorded which). It is not recorded whose cells these are; they may come from a transplant donor. This rearrangement joins TRBV9 to TRBJ1-1, with D tentatively TRBD1 (5 bases). The CDR3 bases are TGTGCCAGCAGCGGGGACCAGAGCCCCACTGAAGCTTTCTTT. It is translated as CASSGDQSPTEAFF.